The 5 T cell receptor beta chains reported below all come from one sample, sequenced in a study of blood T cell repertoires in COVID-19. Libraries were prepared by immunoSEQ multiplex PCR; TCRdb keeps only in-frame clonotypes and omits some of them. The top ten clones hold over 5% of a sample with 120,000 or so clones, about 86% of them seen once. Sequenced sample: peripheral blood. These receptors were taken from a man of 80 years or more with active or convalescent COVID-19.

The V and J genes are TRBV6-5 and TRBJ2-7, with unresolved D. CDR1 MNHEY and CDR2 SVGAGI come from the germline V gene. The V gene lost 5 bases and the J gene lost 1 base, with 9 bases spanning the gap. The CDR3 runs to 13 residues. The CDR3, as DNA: TGTGCCAGCAGTAATCCTCGGTCCTACGAGCAGTACTTC. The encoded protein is CASSNPRSYEQYF.

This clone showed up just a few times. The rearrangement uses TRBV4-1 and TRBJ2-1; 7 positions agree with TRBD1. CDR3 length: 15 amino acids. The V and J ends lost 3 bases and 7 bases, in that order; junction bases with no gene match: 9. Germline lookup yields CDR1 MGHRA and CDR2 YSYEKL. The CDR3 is CASSHPGQARNEQFF. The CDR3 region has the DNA TGCGCCAGCAGCCACCCAGGACAGGCTCGAAATGAGCAGTTCTTC.

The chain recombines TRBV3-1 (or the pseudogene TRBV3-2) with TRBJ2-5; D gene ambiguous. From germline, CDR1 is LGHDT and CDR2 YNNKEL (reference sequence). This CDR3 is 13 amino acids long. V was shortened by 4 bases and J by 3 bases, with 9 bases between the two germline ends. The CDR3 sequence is CASSPLGKETQYF. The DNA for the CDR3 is TGTGCCAGCAGCCCCCTAGGAAAAGAGACCCAGTACTTC.

The CDR3 region has the DNA TGTGCCAGCAGCCAAGATAGGGCGACTAAGCAGTACTTC. Its protein product is CASSQDRATKQYF. The chain carries TRBV14 and TRBJ2-7; tentatively, D is TRBD2 (5 bases). The CDR3 runs to 13 residues. Germline loops: CDR1 SGHDN, CDR2 FVKESK. With 0 bases removed from V and 8 bases from J, the gap between germline ends came to 11 bases. Drawing the rest from reference TRBV14 and TRBJ2-7, the complete variable domain is EAGVTQFPSHSVIEKGQTVTLRCDPISGHDNLYWYRRVMGKEIKFLLHFVKESKQDESGMPNNRFLAERTGGTYSTLKVQPAELEDSGVYFCASSQDRATKQYFGPGTRLTVT.

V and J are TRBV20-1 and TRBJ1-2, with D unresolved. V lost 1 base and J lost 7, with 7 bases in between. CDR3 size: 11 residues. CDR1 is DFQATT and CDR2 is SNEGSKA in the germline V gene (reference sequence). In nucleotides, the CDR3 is TGCAGTGCTAGAGGCTCAGTTGGCTACACCTTC. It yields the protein CSARGSVGYTF.